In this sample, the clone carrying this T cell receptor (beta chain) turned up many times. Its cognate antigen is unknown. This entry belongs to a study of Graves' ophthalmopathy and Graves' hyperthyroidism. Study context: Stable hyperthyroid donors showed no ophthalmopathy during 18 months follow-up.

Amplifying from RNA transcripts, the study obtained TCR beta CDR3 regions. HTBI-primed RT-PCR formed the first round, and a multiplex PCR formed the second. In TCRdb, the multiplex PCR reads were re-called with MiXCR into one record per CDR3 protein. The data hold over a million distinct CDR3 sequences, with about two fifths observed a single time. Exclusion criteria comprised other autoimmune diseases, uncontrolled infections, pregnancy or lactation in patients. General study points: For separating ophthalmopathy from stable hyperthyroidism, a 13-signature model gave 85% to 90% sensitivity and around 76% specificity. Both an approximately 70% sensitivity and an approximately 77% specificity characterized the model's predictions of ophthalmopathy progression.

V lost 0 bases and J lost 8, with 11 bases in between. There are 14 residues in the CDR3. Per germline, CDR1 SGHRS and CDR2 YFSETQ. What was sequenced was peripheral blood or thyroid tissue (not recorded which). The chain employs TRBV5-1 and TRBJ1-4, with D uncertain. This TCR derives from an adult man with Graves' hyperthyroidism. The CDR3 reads CASSLEPMREKLFF. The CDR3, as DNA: TGCGCCAGCAGCTTGGAACCCATGCGGGAAAAACTGTTTTTT. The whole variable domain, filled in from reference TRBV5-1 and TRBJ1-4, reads KAGVTQTPRYLIKTRGQQVTLSCSPISGHRSVSWYQQTPGQGLQFLFEYFSETQRNKGNFPGRFSGRQFSNSRSEMNVSTLELGDSALYLCASSLEPMREKLFFGSGTQLSVL.